The present TCR beta chain was sequenced within a study of T cell repertoires in cytomegalovirus infection (dated by TCRdb to 2018 to 2020). For the wider study: Because public TCR beta signatures pointed to carriage of CMV infection together with the matching HLA type, the HLA type of each donor mattered for the analysis. General study outcomes and caveats: Carriers of CMV infection plus the relevant HLA type were discriminated by the cumulative frequency of public TCR beta family members in the study cohort and in an independent roughly 370-donor cohort. In the ex vivo response, HLA-C-restricted CMV-specific TCR beta clonotypes were dominant, and in two of eight donors the single most frequent clonotype came from this HLA-C-restricted group.

The germline V gene (reference sequence) supplies CDR1 LNHDA and CDR2 SQIVND. The CDR3 goes from the cysteine to the phenylalanine over 14 residues. The DNA shown is the 42-base CDR3, in frame from base 1. V is shortened by 2 bases, J by 3 bases, and the region joining them spans 8 bases. This clonotype has at least ten counts. What this receptor recognizes is not known. Nothing much larger sits one base from this clone, and base qualities are not available. The reads were generated on an Illumina HiSeq 1500. The public reads were run again by TCRdb, first through fastp at Q25 and then through MiXCR, and only productive beta chains were kept. Duplicate CDR3 protein sequences are folded into a single record with the most common DNA and genes. The sample data list hundreds of thousands of distinct CDR3 sequences, and 20% to 25% of these were observed just once. Approximately 8.2% of the sample is in the top ten clones.

Sequencing was performed on CD8+ T cells from PBMCs. The TCR originated in a human donor in good health (CMV status not recorded). Some clones in this sample may be carry-over from other donors' samples. This receptor chain uses TRBV19 and TRBJ1-5, with the D segment identity uncertain. The DNA sequence is TGTGCCAGTAGTATACCTGGCTTCAATCAGCCCCAGCATTTT. Its protein is CASSIPGFNQPQHF. The CDR3, completed at both ends by the reference TRBV19 and TRBJ1-5 genes, gives the full variable domain DGGITQSPKYLFRKEGQNVTLSCEQNLNHDAMYWYRQDPGQGLRLIYYSQIVNDFQKGDIAEGYSVSREKKESFPLTVTSAQKNPTAFYLCASSIPGFNQPQHFGDGTRLSIL.